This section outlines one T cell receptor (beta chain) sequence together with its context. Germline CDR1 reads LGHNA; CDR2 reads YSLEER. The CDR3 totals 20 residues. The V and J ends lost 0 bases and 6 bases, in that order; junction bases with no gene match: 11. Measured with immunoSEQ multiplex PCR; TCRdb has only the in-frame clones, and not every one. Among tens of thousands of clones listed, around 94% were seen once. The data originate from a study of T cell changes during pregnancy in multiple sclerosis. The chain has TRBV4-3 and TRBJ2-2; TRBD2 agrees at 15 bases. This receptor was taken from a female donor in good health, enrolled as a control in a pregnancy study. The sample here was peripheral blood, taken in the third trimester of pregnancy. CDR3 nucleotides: TGCGCCAGCAGCCAAGACCTAATGGGACTAGCGGGAGGATGGGCCGGGGAGCTGTTTTTT. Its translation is CASSQDLMGLAGGWAGELFF.